A single sample is the source of the 6 T cell receptor beta chains below, sequenced in a study of patients and donors after allogeneic stem cell transplantation. A single record per CDR3 protein comes from TCRdb applying MiXCR to the RT-PCR reads. The sample contains about 110,000 distinct CDR3 sequences, around 35% of which appear only once. Sequencing used blood, either unsorted or a sorted T cell fraction (not recorded which). The receptors were gathered from a human donor who was either an allogeneic HSCT recipient or a stem cell or donor lymphocyte infusion donor (not recorded which). It is not recorded whose cells these are; they may come from a transplant donor.

This clonotype occurred a few times. The rearrangement joins TRBV20-1 to TRBJ1-5, with unresolved D. The CDR3 has 17 residues. The germline V and J ends were trimmed by 5 bases and 3 bases, with 23 bases remaining between them. Germline CDR1 is DFQATT and CDR2 is SNEGSKA (reference sequence). This chain's CDR3 is CSAPAPSDSRINQPQHF. The CDR3 nucleotides read TGCAGTGCTCCCGCTCCCTCCGATTCCCGAATCAATCAGCCCCAGCATTTT.

CDR3 sequence reads: CASSSRGDANSPLHF. CDR3 sequence (DNA): TGTGCCAGCAGCTCGCGCGGGGATGCCAATTCACCCCTCCACTTT. The gene calls are TRBV7-9 and TRBJ1-6; D is uncertain. There are 15 residues in the CDR3. Trimming took 4 bases from V and 7 from J, leaving 14 bases between them. CDR1 SEHNR and CDR2 FQNEAQ come from the germline V gene (reference sequence).

The chain recombines TRBV15 with TRBJ1-5, with a possible D match to TRBD1 (5 bases). In germline, CDR1 is LNHNV, CDR2 YYDKDF (reference sequence). Trimming left V 4 bases short and J 3 bases short, with 19 bases between. There are 17 residues in the CDR3. The CDR3: CATSTQFLGVPNQPQHF. The DNA for the CDR3 is TGTGCCACCAGCACTCAGTTTTTAGGGGTCCCCAATCAGCCCCAGCATTTT. The full variable domain, completed using reference TRBV15 and TRBJ1-5, is DAMVIQNPRYQVTQFGKPVTLSCSQTLNHNVMYWYQQKSSQAPKLLFHYYDKDFNNEADTPDNFQSRRPNTSFCFLDIRSPGLGDTAMYLCATSTQFLGVPNQPQHFGDGTRLSIL.

The rearrangement joins TRBV3-1 to TRBJ2-5; a possible D gene is TRBD2 (6 bases). The germline V gene encodes CDR1 LGHDT and CDR2 YNNKEL (reference sequence). The CDR3 totals 13 residues. Trimming left V 1 base short and J 3 bases short, with 6 bases between. DNA of the CDR3: TGTGCCAGCAGCCAAGCGGGAGAAGAGACCCAGTACTTC. Its translation is CASSQAGEETQYF.

The chain combines TRBV18 with TRBJ2-1, with D perhaps being TRBD1 or TRBD2 (5 bases each). Trimming removed 1 base at V and 4 bases at J, with 11 bases between. Per the germline V gene, CDR1 is KGHSH and CDR2 is LQKENI. The CDR3 spans 15 residues. The CDR3 spells CASSPQRGEYNEQFF. Written as DNA, the CDR3 is TGTGCCAGCTCACCACAGAGGGGTGAATACAATGAGCAGTTCTTC.

This chain joins TRBV18 and TRBJ1-5; 9 bases are a match to TRBD1. Germline CDR1 KGHSH, CDR2 LQKENI. The ends lost 5 bases at V and 2 bases at J; junction bases unmatched: 10. The CDR3 spans 17 residues. The CDR3 loop reads CASSTGQGAVRNQPQHF. CDR3 in DNA: TGTGCCAGCTCAACGGGACAGGGTGCGGTGCGCAATCAGCCCCAGCATTTT.